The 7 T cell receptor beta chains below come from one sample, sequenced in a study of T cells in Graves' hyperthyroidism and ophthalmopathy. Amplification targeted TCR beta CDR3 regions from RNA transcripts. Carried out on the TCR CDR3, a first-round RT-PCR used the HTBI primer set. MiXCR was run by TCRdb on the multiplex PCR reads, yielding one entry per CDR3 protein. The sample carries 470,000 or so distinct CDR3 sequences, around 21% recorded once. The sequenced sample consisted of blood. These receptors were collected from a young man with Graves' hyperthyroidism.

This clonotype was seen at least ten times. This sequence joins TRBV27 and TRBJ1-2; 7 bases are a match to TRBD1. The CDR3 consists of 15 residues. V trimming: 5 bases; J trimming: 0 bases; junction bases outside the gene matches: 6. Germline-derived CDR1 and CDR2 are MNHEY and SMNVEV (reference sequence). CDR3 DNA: TGTGCCAGCAGTCCTTCAGGGGGTGCTAACTATGGCTACACCTTC. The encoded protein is CASSPSGGANYGYTF.

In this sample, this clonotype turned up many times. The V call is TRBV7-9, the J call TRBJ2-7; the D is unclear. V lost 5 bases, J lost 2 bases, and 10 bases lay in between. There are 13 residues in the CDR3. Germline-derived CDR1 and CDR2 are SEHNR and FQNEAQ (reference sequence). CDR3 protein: CASSRKLAYEQYF. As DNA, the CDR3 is TGTGCCAGCAGCCGAAAGTTGGCCTACGAGCAGTACTTC.

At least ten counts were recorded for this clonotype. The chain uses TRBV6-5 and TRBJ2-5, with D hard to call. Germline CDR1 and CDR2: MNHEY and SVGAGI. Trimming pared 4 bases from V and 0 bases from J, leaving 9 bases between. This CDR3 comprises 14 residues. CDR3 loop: CASSLTMYQETQYF. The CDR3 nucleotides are TGTGCCAGCAGTTTGACAATGTACCAAGAGACCCAGTACTTC.

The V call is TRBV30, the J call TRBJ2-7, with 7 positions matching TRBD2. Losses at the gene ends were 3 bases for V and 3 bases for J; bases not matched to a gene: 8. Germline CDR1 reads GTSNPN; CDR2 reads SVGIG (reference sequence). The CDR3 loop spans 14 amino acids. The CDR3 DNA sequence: TGTGCCTGGAGCCACAGGCTAGCGGACTACGAGCAGTACTTC. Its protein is CAWSHRLADYEQYF.

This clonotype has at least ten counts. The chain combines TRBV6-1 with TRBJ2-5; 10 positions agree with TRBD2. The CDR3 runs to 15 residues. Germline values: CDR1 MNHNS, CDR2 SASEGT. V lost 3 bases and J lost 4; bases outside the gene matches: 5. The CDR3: CASSEGIAGGETQYF. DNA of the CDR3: TGTGCCAGCAGTGAGGGTATAGCGGGGGGAGAGACCCAGTACTTC.

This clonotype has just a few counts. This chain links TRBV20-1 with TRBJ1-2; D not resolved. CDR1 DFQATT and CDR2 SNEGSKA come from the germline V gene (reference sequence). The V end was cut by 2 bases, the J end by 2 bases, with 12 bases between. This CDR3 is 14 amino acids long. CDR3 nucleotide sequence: TGCAGTGCTAGACTACAACCGGGAAACTATGGCTACACCTTC. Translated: CSARLQPGNYGYTF.

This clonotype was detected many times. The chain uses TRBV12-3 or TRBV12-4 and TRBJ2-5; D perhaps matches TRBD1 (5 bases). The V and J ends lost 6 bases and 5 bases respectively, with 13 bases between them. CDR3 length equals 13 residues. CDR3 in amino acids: CASRKGARETQYF. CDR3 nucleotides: TGTGCCAGCAGGAAAGGGGCCAGGGAGACCCAGTACTTC.